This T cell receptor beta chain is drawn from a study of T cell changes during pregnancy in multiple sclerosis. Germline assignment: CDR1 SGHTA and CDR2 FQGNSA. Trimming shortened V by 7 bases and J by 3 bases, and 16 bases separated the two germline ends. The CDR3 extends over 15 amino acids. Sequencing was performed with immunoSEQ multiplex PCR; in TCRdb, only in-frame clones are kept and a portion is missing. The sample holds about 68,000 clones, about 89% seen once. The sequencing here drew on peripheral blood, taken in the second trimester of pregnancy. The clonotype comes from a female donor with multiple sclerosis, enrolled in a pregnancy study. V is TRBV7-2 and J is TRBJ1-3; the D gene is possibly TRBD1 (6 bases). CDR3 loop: CASTLWGPRGNTIYF. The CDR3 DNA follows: TGTGCCAGCACCCTCTGGGGGCCCCGTGGAAACACCATATATTTT.